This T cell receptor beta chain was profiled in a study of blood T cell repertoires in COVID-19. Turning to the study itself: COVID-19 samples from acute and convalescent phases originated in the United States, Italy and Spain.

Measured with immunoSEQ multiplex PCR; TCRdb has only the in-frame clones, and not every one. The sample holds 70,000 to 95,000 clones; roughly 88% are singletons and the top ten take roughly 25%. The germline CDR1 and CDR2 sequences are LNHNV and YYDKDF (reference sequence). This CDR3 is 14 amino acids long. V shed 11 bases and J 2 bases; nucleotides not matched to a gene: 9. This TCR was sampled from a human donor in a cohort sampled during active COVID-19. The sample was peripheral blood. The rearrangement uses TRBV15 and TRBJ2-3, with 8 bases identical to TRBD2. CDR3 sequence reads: CAASGGDYTDTQYF. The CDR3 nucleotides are TGTGCCGCCTCCGGGGGGGATTACACAGATACGCAGTATTTT.